What follows are 12 T cell receptor beta chains derived from one specimen sequenced in a study of blood T cell repertoires in COVID-19 (TCRdb year 2020). Library preparation was by the immunoSEQ multiplex PCR assay. TCRdb holds this immuneACCESS table with in-frame rearrangements only. Some clones are missing; in checked studies, unresolved V genes explain under half, and the rest has no known cause. This sample gives around 100,000 clones in total; more than 75% of them show up just once. The top ten clonotypes cover around 7% of the sample. Specimen: peripheral blood. The receptors derive from a human donor with acute or convalescent COVID-19. The donor label of this sample is uncertain.

This clone was recorded once. This chain joins TRBV18 and TRBJ1-2, with 8 bases matching TRBD1. After removal of 3 bases from V and 4 bases from J, the junction contained 4 bases not matched to a gene. The CDR3 is 14 amino acids. Germline-derived CDR1 and CDR2 are KGHSH and LQKENI. CDR3 region: CASSPDDRGYGYTF. CDR3 DNA: TGTGCCAGCTCACCGGACGACAGGGGCTATGGCTACACCTTC.

The rearrangement joins TRBV5-1 to TRBJ2-4; 9 nucleotides agree with TRBD1. Per germline, CDR1 SGHRS and CDR2 YFSETQ. The V segment lost 0 bases and the J segment 7 bases; nucleotides outside the gene matches: 5. The CDR3 spans 15 residues. The CDR3 here is CASSLEGTGWNIQYF. CDR3 nucleotides: TGCGCCAGCAGCTTGGAGGGGACAGGGTGGAACATTCAGTACTTC. Full variable domain (rest looked up from reference TRBV5-1 and TRBJ2-4): KAGVTQTPRYLIKTRGQQVTLSCSPISGHRSVSWYQQTPGQGLQFLFEYFSETQRNKGNFPGRFSGRQFSNSRSEMNVSTLELGDSALYLCASSLEGTGWNIQYFGAGTRLSVL.

The genes are TRBV6-5 and TRBJ1-1, with D perhaps TRBD1 (5 bases). This CDR3 has 14 amino acids. Per the germline V gene, CDR1 is MNHEY and CDR2 is SVGAGI. Trimming removed 7 bases from V and 0 bases from J, with 12 bases in between. The CDR3 reads CASNQGLLNTEAFF. CDR3 nucleotide sequence: TGTGCCAGCAATCAGGGTTTGTTGAACACTGAAGCTTTCTTT.

This clone has only one observation. The chain links TRBV11-2 to TRBJ2-3, with a tentative D call TRBD1 (6 bases). V dropped 3 bases and J dropped 5 bases, with 9 bases sitting between them. CDR1 is SGHAT, CDR2 FQNNGV, per germline. The CDR3 length is 13 residues. CDR3 sequence reads: CASSFGQRDTQYF. DNA of the CDR3: TGTGCCAGCAGCTTCGGACAGCGAGATACGCAGTATTTT.

This clone came up once. This chain connects TRBV24-1 to TRBJ1-5, with a weak D call TRBD1 (6 bases). V lost 6 bases, J lost 7 bases, and 12 bases lay in between. The CDR3 consists of 13 residues. From germline, CDR1 is KGHDR and CDR2 SFDVKD. The CDR3 nucleotides are TGTGCCACCAGTAGGGCAGGGGTCCAGCCCCAGCATTTT. It encodes CATSRAGVQPQHF.

CDR3 sequence reads: CASSSQGPGPYGYTF. CDR3 sequence (DNA): TGTGCCAGCAGTTCCCAGGGTCCCGGACCGTATGGCTACACCTTC. The chain joins TRBV28 to TRBJ1-2; possibly TRBD1 for D (5 bases). The CDR3 is 15 residues long. CDR1 and CDR2 (germline): MDHEN, SYDVKM. V was cut by 4 bases and J by 5 bases, with 17 bases left in between.

The J gene is TRBJ1-2, the V gene TRBV18, with 7 bases identical to TRBD1. Per germline, CDR1 KGHSH and CDR2 LQKENI. Germline trimming cut 6 bases from V and 9 bases from J; bases unmatched to any gene: 10. CDR3 length: 13 residues. Here the CDR3 reads CASSSTGTVSYTF. CDR3 nucleotide sequence: TGTGCCAGCTCGTCCACCGGGACAGTTAGCTACACCTTC.

This clone was observed once. Other DNA sequences in this sample translate to the same CDR3. This CDR3 is CASTGQGGTEAFF. In DNA form, the CDR3 reads TGTGCCAGCACGGGACAGGGAGGCACTGAAGCTTTCTTT. The V gene is TRBV7-9, the J gene TRBJ1-1; 9 nucleotides line up with TRBD1. V gave up 7 bases and J gave up 4 bases; unmatched junction bases: 4. Germline CDR1 and CDR2: SEHNR and FQNEAQ (reference sequence). The CDR3 sequence is 13 residues long.

J is TRBJ1-6 and V is TRBV28; no clear D gene. Germline V lookup: CDR1 MDHEN, CDR2 SYDVKM. Trimming cost V 7 bases and J 7 bases, with 8 bases left between them. The CDR3 loop spans 12 amino acids. The CDR3 DNA reads as TGTGCCAGCACCTCTAACAATTCACCCCTCCACTTT. Amino acid sequence: CASTSNNSPLHF.

This clone was seen once. The chain employs TRBV5-1 and TRBJ1-4, with 9 bases aligning to TRBD1. In germline, CDR1 is SGHRS, CDR2 YFSETQ. The CDR3 consists of 16 residues. The V segment lost 3 bases and the J segment 8 bases; nucleotides outside the gene matches: 11. The CDR3 DNA follows: TGCGCCAGCAGCTCCCGGTCCGGGACAGGGAAGGAAAAACTGTTTTTT. This codes for CASSSRSGTGKEKLFF.

This clone is a singleton in its sample. The J gene is TRBJ1-4, the V gene TRBV5-5; D possibly corresponds to TRBD1 (6 bases). The ends were cut back, 4 bases at V and 4 bases at J, with 14 bases in the middle. Germline values: CDR1 SGHKS, CDR2 YYEKEE (reference sequence). CDR3 length: 15 residues. The CDR3: CASSKQGAGNEKLFF. CDR3 DNA sequence: TGTGCCAGCAGCAAACAGGGAGCCGGTAATGAAAAACTGTTTTTT.

V usage is TRBV10-3 and J usage is TRBJ1-2, with 10 bases matching TRBD1. With V trimmed by 10 bases and J by 3 bases, 5 bases remained unmatched. Per the germline V gene, CDR1 is ENHRY and CDR2 is SYGVKD. CDR3 length: 13 residues. Here the CDR3 reads CATSTGGDYGYTF. The CDR3 DNA is TGTGCCACTTCGACAGGGGGCGACTATGGCTACACCTTC.